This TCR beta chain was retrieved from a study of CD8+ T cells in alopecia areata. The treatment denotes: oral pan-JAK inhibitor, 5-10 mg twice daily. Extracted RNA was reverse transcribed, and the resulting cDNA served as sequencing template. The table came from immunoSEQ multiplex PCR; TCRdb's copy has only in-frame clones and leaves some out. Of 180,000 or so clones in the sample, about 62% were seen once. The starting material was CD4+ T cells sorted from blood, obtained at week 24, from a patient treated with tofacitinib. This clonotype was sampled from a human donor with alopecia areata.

The CDR3 coding sequence is TGTGCCAGCAGCTTAGGGACTAGCGGAGGGGGGAACATTCAGTACTTC. This sequence encodes CASSLGTSGGGNIQYF. The genes are TRBV5-4 and TRBJ2-4; 11 nucleotides align to TRBD2. Germline V gene lookup returns CDR1 SGHNT and CDR2 YYREEE (reference sequence). The V and J ends lost 2 bases and 7 bases, in that order; junction bases with no gene match: 8. This CDR3 has 16 amino acids. The full variable domain, its missing parts supplied by reference TRBV5-4 and TRBJ2-4, is ETGVTQSPTHLIKTRGQQVTLRCSSQSGHNTVSWYQQALGQGPQFIFQYYREEENGRGNFPPRFSGLQFPNYSSELNVNALELDDSALYLCASSLGTSGGGNIQYFGAGTRLSVL.